This TCR beta chain was sequenced for a study of tissue T cells after allogeneic stem cell transplantation (dated by TCRdb to 2021 to 2024). For the study in its entirety: When multiple samples of a tissue existed, pathologist review of H&E sections prioritized samples with histologically apparent lymphocytes for sequencing. The study profiled TCR beta repertoires across many tissues from research autopsies of patients with and without GVHD, plus mouse models of GVHD. The human arm was conducted as a prospective observational study, and neither blinding nor randomization was performed.

V is pruned by 4 bases and J by 1 base, leaving 7 bases of the junction without a gene match. The CDR3 runs 15 amino acids, cysteine and phenylalanine included. Only the CDR3 part of the read is kept: 45 bases, read in frame from the first base. The germline V gene sets CDR1 to SGHDT and CDR2 to YYEEEE. Concerning this clone itself: What this receptor recognizes is not known. Per-base quality was not reported, and no clone a single base away is much larger than it.

Library construction relied on the immunoSEQ multiplex PCR assay. TCRbeta CDR3 sequencing was done by Adaptive Biotechnologies at survey depth, reporting CDR3 sequences, V/J genes, productive frequency and template counts. Amplification of TCR beta CDR3 regions was performed from genomic DNA rather than from RNA. The original pipeline was this. Jensen-Shannon divergence was used to quantify pairwise repertoire overlap between tissues, with a value of 1 indicating complete divergence and a value of 0 indicating identical repertoires. Tissues were grouped by single-linkage agglomerative hierarchical clustering of pairwise JSD values, and the clustering results were shown as dendrograms. All patient samples were analyzed with GLIPH2 using simulation_depth 1000, kmer_min_depth 3 and cdr3_length_cutoff 8, and only groups containing more than two unique CDR3s were kept. A standardized tissue-overlap score was generated by extrapolating Jaccard GLIPH-group overlap across patients to a standard repertoire size of 1000 clones. Linear mixed-effect models, with tissue included as a fixed effect and individual included as a random effect, were used to assess associations of diversity with clinical or experimental variables. The table comes from immuneACCESS by way of TCRdb, which keeps in-frame sequences with V and J called. Part of the clones is missing from these tables; in studies checked, under half for an unresolved V gene and the rest for unknown reasons. That table gives V, J and clone size, and the DNA gave D and trimming. This sample comprises around 4,100 clones, about 64% of them detected only once. The top ten hold 15% to 20% of the sample.

The label giving this sample's time point can be read as: human tissue collected at research (rapid) autopsy. Three non-HCT comparator patients with other cancers, having at least five GI tract samples and no known GI disease at death, were selected retrospectively. Autopsy tissues, which were obtained after a median post-mortem interval of approximately ten hours, included GI sites from esophagus to rectum, liver, skin and lymphoid organs including spleen. Autopsy specimens were bisected, with one portion flash-frozen in liquid nitrogen and the remainder formalin-fixed, and GI outer muscle layers were removed. To extract genomic DNA from frozen tissues, either the Mag-Bind Blood & Tissue DNA HDQ 96 Kit on a Chemagic 360 or the DNeasy Blood & Tissue Kit was used. Because of concern about red blood cell contamination, extracted DNA underwent additional purification with the Genomic DNA Clean & Concentrator-25 kit.

Beyond this particular receptor, the publication reports: The patient cohort was small and clinically heterogeneous, and sampling depth was acknowledged as a limitation. In both patients and mice, only a limited portion of the TCR repertoire detected in tissues was captured by blood and spleen T cells. Which tissue TCRs were alloreactive or antigen-specific was not determined in the study, and some clones might have been persisting host cells. No blood samples were available from the non-GVHD comparator patients. Few T cell clones were found to be shared across patients, but shared repertoire signatures across patients were revealed in a tissue-specific fashion by motif-based clustering. Within patients, how anatomically similar tissues were was a major factor shaping TCR repertoire composition, regardless of disease or transplant status.

The sequence links TRBV5-6 to TRBJ2-7; 8 bases in the middle match TRBD1. Sequencing used tissue from the esophagus, obtained at autopsy. The TCR comes from a female donor at least 60 years old with lung cancer. The DNA sequence reads TGTGCCAGCAGCACCGTCGACAGGGGTTCCTACGAGCAGTACTTC. Translated, this is CASSTVDRGSYEQYF.